These 19 T cell receptor beta chains share one sample of origin, sequenced in a study of T-cell reconstitution after alpha-beta-depleted transplantation in children. Unique molecular identifiers featured in how the TCRbeta library was prepared. Each CDR3 protein is one row after TCRdb ran MiXCR on the PCR reads. The profile shows 670,000 or so distinct CDR3 sequences, about an eighth of them singletons. The sample here was PBMCs, taken before TCRalphabeta/CD19-depleted stem cell transplant. Every receptor here comes from a girl aged 2 to 9 with congenital amegakaryocytic thrombocytopenia, due to receive a stem cell transplant.

In this sample, this clonotype turned up many times. This chain connects TRBV20-1 to TRBJ2-3, with D possibly being TRBD2 (6 bases). Germline V gives CDR1 DFQATT, CDR2 SNEGSKA (reference sequence). The CDR3 runs to 13 residues. The chain's CDR3 is CSLSGAITDTQYF. The CDR3 coding sequence is TGCAGCCTTAGCGGCGCAATCACAGATACGCAGTATTTT.

Details on this clonotype: This could be a read error, since a much larger clone is one nucleotide away. The rearrangement uses TRBV20-1 and TRBJ2-3; either TRBD1 or TRBD2 may fit D (5 bases each). CDR3 length: 14 residues. Germline V gives CDR1 DFQATT, CDR2 SNEGSKA (reference sequence). The CDR3 bases are TGCAGTGCCCCCTGGGACGGAAGCACAAATACGCAGTATTTT. It yields the protein CSAPWDGSTNTQYF.

There are many counts of this clonotype. The chain links TRBV20-1 to TRBJ2-1, with 8 bases lining up with TRBD2. The CDR3 totals 13 residues. The J segment lost 10 bases and the V segment lost 3 bases, leaving 8 bases of the junction unmatched. Per germline, CDR1 DFQATT and CDR2 SNEGSKA (reference sequence). The CDR3 spells CSARGSGSWEQFF. CDR3 DNA sequence: TGCAGTGCTAGGGGAAGCGGGAGCTGGGAGCAGTTCTTC.

The V call is TRBV5-1, the J call TRBJ2-3; 9 nucleotides line up with TRBD1. V dropped 0 bases and J dropped 8; count of bases not matched to a gene: 7. This CDR3 has 15 amino acids. CDR1 SGHRS and CDR2 YFSETQ come from the germline V gene. DNA for the CDR3: TGCGCCAGCAGCTTGGAACAGGGGGCGGTGGGTACGCAGTATTTT. Translated: CASSLEQGAVGTQYF. Together with reference TRBV5-1 and TRBJ2-3, the CDR3 gives the full variable domain: KAGVTQTPRYLIKTRGQQVTLSCSPISGHRSVSWYQQTPGQGLQFLFEYFSETQRNKGNFPGRFSGRQFSNSRSEMNVSTLELGDSALYLCASSLEQGAVGTQYFGPGTRLTVL.

The chain couples TRBV4-1 to TRBJ2-1; 14 nucleotides line up with TRBD2. V was pared by 3 bases and J by 1 base, with 2 bases of the junction left unmatched. CDR1 is MGHRA, CDR2 YSYEKL, per germline. There are 17 residues in the CDR3. This chain's CDR3 is CASSQGLAGVSYNEQFF. CDR3 coding DNA: TGCGCCAGCAGCCAGGGACTAGCGGGAGTGTCCTACAATGAGCAGTTCTTC.

The chain is built from TRBV19 and TRBJ2-3; D unclear. Trimming stripped 3 bases from V and 2 bases from J, with 6 bases between. The germline V gene encodes CDR1 LNHDA and CDR2 SQIVND (reference sequence). The CDR3 runs to 13 residues. The DNA for the CDR3 is TGTGCCAGTAGTATTGTCGTCACAGATACGCAGTATTTT. Its translation is CASSIVVTDTQYF.

This clonotype was counted at least ten times. V and J are TRBV27 and TRBJ2-5, with TRBD2 identical over 11 bases. The ends lost 5 bases at V and 5 bases at J; junction bases unmatched: 10. The CDR3 runs to 16 residues. Germline CDR1 and CDR2: MNHEY and SMNVEV (reference sequence). CDR3 nucleotides: TGTGCCAGCAGTCCAACTAGCGGGAGTATCTTGGAGACCCAGTACTTC. Its translation: CASSPTSGSILETQYF.

This rearrangement joins TRBV27 to TRBJ1-2; no definite D call. Germline V lookup: CDR1 MNHEY, CDR2 SMNVEV (reference sequence). This CDR3 region has 14 residues. V lost 5 bases to trimming and J lost 8 bases, with 18 bases between them. CDR3 in amino acids: CASSPYLRRDGYTF. Written as DNA, the CDR3 is TGTGCCAGCAGTCCCTATTTAAGGCGTGACGGCTACACCTTC.

This clonotype was seen ten or more times. This rearrangement joins TRBV20-1 to TRBJ2-3; TRBD2 matches at 7 bases. The trim removed 1 base at V and 2 bases at J, leaving 9 bases unmatched. The CDR3 sequence is 16 residues long. The germline V gene encodes CDR1 DFQATT and CDR2 SNEGSKA (reference sequence). The CDR3 nucleotides are TGCAGTGCTAGAGGGGGAGGGAGGACCCTCACAGATACGCAGTATTTT. Translated: CSARGGGRTLTDTQYF.

This clonotype was seen a handful of times. J is TRBJ2-1 and V is TRBV4-1; 7 bases align to TRBD1. Germline CDR1 is MGHRA and CDR2 is YSYEKL. Losses at the gene ends were 1 base for V and 5 bases for J; bases not matched to a gene: 8. The CDR3 consists of 16 residues. CDR3 nucleotides: TGCGCCAGCAGCCAAGCCCCCCGCGACAGGGACAATGAGCAGTTCTTC. Residues: CASSQAPRDRDNEQFF.

The chain employs TRBV12-3 or TRBV12-4 and TRBJ1-5; no definite D call. CDR3 length: 13 amino acids. Trimming stripped 3 bases from V and 4 bases from J, with 7 bases between. The CDR3: CASSFGRNQPQHF. The DNA of the CDR3 is TGTGCCAGCAGTTTTGGCCGGAATCAGCCCCAGCATTTT.

This chain links TRBV24-1 with TRBJ2-7, with D perhaps matching TRBD2 (5 bases). The length of the CDR3 is 15 residues. Germline V gives CDR1 KGHDR, CDR2 SFDVKD. Between the trimmed V and J ends, which lost 2 bases and 0 bases, there was a span of 10 bases. CDR3 loop: CATSDSSGPSYEQYF. The CDR3, as DNA: TGTGCCACCAGTGATTCGAGCGGACCCTCCTACGAGCAGTACTTC.

This clonotype was seen a few times. J is TRBJ1-5 and V is TRBV3-1; D gene unclear. The germline V gene has CDR1 LGHDT and CDR2 YNNKEL (reference sequence). V lost 1 base to trimming and J lost 1 base, with 11 bases between them. This CDR3 is built from 16 residues. CDR3 protein: CASSQGHPWSNQPQHF. In nucleotides, the CDR3 is TGTGCCAGCAGCCAAGGACATCCTTGGAGCAATCAGCCCCAGCATTTT.

In this sample, this clonotype turned up many times. The chain has TRBV7-9 and TRBJ1-4; no clear D gene. V dropped 1 base and J dropped 8 bases, with 8 bases sitting between them. This CDR3 is built from 13 residues. Germline V CDR1 and CDR2: SEHNR, FQNEAQ (reference sequence). In nucleotides, the CDR3 is TGTGCCAGCAGCTTAGTAGGGCTGGAAAAACTGTTTTTT. Translation: CASSLVGLEKLFF.

This clonotype was seen many times. The chain uses TRBV29-1 and TRBJ1-2, with D possibly being TRBD1 (5 bases). V was shortened by 2 bases and J by 4 bases, with 17 bases between the two germline ends. In germline, CDR1 is SQVTM, CDR2 ANQGSEA. CDR3 size: 15 residues. CDR3 amino acids: CSVEPGTARRYGYTF. The CDR3 nucleotides read TGCAGCGTTGAACCCGGGACCGCAAGGCGCTATGGCTACACCTTC.

A note on this clonotype: One end of the junction fails to match germline, which may point to a read error. The CDR3 DNA is TGTGCCAGCAGCTTTCGAGGTTACGAGCAGTGCTTC. As protein: CASSFRGYEQCF. The chain joins TRBV7-9 to TRBJ2-7, with unresolved D. CDR1 and CDR2 (germline): SEHNR, FQNEAQ (reference sequence). The length of the CDR3 is 12 residues.

This clonotype was counted a few times. The junction departs from germline at one end; a sequencing error may be responsible. V usage is TRBV6-1 and J usage is TRBJ2-5, with TRBD2 identical over 10 bases. The CDR3 sequence is 16 residues long. Germline V gene lookup returns CDR1 MNHNS and CDR2 SASEGT. The CDR3 DNA is TGTGCCAGCGGTGATAGCGGGAGGCTCGTGGGAGAGACCCAGTACTTC. Residues: CASGDSGRLVGETQYF.

The J gene is TRBJ2-1, the V gene TRBV5-1; D may be TRBD1 or TRBD2 (6 bases each). V shed 7 bases and J shed 4 bases, with 18 bases lying between them. This CDR3 comprises 15 residues. Per germline, CDR1 SGHRS and CDR2 YFSETQ. CDR3 amino acids: CASGEGGPRYNEQFF. CDR3 DNA: TGCGCCAGCGGCGAGGGGGGACCGAGATACAATGAGCAGTTCTTC.

This clonotype came up many times. V and J are TRBV10-3 and TRBJ2-1; TRBD2 aligns across 12 bases. Germline CDR1 ENHRY, CDR2 SYGVKD. This CDR3 comprises 20 residues. The J segment lost 7 bases and the V segment lost 4 bases, leaving 20 bases of the junction unmatched. CDR3 DNA sequence: TGTGCCATCAGTGCCCCCGTCCGGGGGTCCTCTAGCGGGAGGGTTAATGAGCAGTTCTTC. The encoded protein is CAISAPVRGSSSGRVNEQFF.